Below are 7 T cell receptor beta chains sequenced from a single sample in a study of response to subunit inactivated influenza vaccine. TCRdb reanalysed the RT-PCR reads using MiXCR and keeps one entry per CDR3 protein. Found here are a few hundred thousand distinct CDR3 sequences, around 7.9% of them singletons; the top ten hold less than 15%. The material sequenced was PBMCs from blood, taken around 2 years after vaccination. All receptors derive from a man aged 45-69 years who received an inactivated influenza vaccine.

This clonotype was found a few times. The chain couples TRBV7-9 to TRBJ2-3; 8 bases are a match to TRBD1. The V gene end was trimmed by 7 bases and the J gene end by 2 bases; junction bases not matched to a gene: 5. This CDR3 spans 14 amino acids. Germline V gene lookup returns CDR1 SEHNR and CDR2 FQNEAQ (reference sequence). The CDR3 coding sequence is TGTGCCAGCAACTCGGACAGGGACACAGATACGCAGTATTTT. Its translation is CASNSDRDTDTQYF.

V is TRBV7-6 and J is TRBJ1-5; D may be TRBD1 (5 bases). The germline V gene encodes CDR1 SGHVS and CDR2 FNYEAQ. The CDR3 length is 13 residues. Trimming took off 0 bases at V and 11 bases at J, with 11 bases between the two ends. In DNA form, the CDR3 reads TGTGCCAGCAGCTTAGCCCACGGGACGGCCCAGCATTTT. Translated, it gives CASSLAHGTAQHF. The complete variable domain, with remaining parts taken from reference TRBV7-6 and TRBJ1-5, reads GAGVSQSPRYKVTKRGQDVALRCDPISGHVSLYWYRQALGQGPEFLTYFNYEAQQDKSGLPNDRFSAERPEGSISTLTIQRTEQRDSAMYRCASSLAHGTAQHFGDGTRLSIL.

This clonotype was seen more than once but under ten times. The rearrangement links TRBV29-1 to TRBJ1-3, with 8 positions matching TRBD1. The V and J ends lost 7 bases and 4 bases, in that order; junction bases with no gene match: 9. This CDR3 is built from 14 residues. Germline values: CDR1 SQVTM, CDR2 ANQGSEA. The CDR3 bases are TGCAGCGCAGTGACAGGGGCGGTAGGAAACACCATATATTTT. Amino acids: CSAVTGAVGNTIYF.

Many counts were recorded for this clonotype. The rearrangement joins TRBV20-1 to TRBJ1-5, with unresolved D. Trimming cost V 8 bases and J 1 base, with 12 bases left between them. There are 13 residues in the CDR3. Germline V lookup: CDR1 DFQATT, CDR2 SNEGSKA (reference sequence). Here the CDR3 reads CSSHSGSNQPQHF. DNA for the CDR3: TGCAGTTCCCACTCAGGAAGCAATCAGCCCCAGCATTTT.

This clonotype was picked up many times. The V gene is TRBV20-1, the J gene TRBJ1-2, with TRBD1 as a possible D gene (6 bases). The V and J ends lost 6 bases and 7 bases respectively, with 12 bases between them. The germline gives CDR1 DFQATT, CDR2 SNEGSKA (reference sequence). The length of the CDR3 is 11 residues. CDR3 in DNA: TGCAGTGCGAACAGACAGGCTGGCTACACCTTC. Protein product: CSANRQAGYTF.

This clonotype was detected ten times or more. The rearrangement joins TRBV7-8 to TRBJ1-2; D uncertain. The germline V gene encodes CDR1 SGHVS and CDR2 FQNEAQ. The CDR3 extends over 15 amino acids. The germline V and J ends were trimmed by 1 base and 0 bases, with 9 bases remaining between them. For the CDR3, the DNA is TGTGCCAGCAGCTTAGTTGGGGAAGCTAACTATGGCTACACCTTC. Amino acid sequence: CASSLVGEANYGYTF.

This clonotype was found a few times. V is TRBV9 and J is TRBJ2-1; D possibly corresponds to TRBD1 (6 bases). CDR1 SGDLS and CDR2 YYNGEE come from the germline V gene. The CDR3 contains 13 residues. V was cut by 0 bases and J by 8 bases, with 9 bases left in between. The CDR3 coding sequence is TGTGCCAGCAGCGTAGGTCCAGGGGATGAGCAGTTCTTC. The encoded protein is CASSVGPGDEQFF. Variable domain in full (rest from reference TRBV9 and TRBJ2-1): DSGVTQTPKHLITATGQRVTLRCSPRSGDLSVYWYQQSLDQGLQFLIQYYNGEERAKGNILERFSAQQFPDLHSELNLSSLELGDSALYFCASSVGPGDEQFFGPGTRLTVL.